What follows are 21 T cell receptor beta chains derived from one specimen sequenced in a study of T cell repertoires in cytomegalovirus infection. Via MiXCR, TCRdb re-called the reads, giving one row per CDR3 protein. The sample records about 310,000 distinct CDR3 sequences, around 25% being singletons. These receptors' targets are unknown. The sequencing used cultured PBMCs, collected from culture after CMV antigen stimulation. These receptors originate from a human donor in good health (CMV status not recorded). Some clones in this sample may be carry-over from other donors' samples.

This clonotype was seen many times. The chain uses TRBV7-9 and TRBJ1-2; possible D gene TRBD1, 6 bases. Trimming took off 8 bases at V and 4 bases at J, with 17 bases between the two ends. The length of the CDR3 is 14 residues. Germline CDR1 and CDR2: SEHNR and FQNEAQ (reference sequence). CDR3 amino acids: CASAWGANSYGYTF. DNA for the CDR3: TGTGCCAGCGCCTGGGGGGCTAATAGCTATGGCTACACCTTC.

This clonotype has at least ten counts. The V gene is TRBV7-2, the J gene TRBJ1-2; no clear D gene. The CDR3 extends over 14 amino acids. V was clipped by 1 base and J by 4 bases, with 10 bases between them. The germline CDR1 and CDR2 sequences are SGHTA and FQGNSA. CDR3 region: CASSLVGTIYGYTF. The CDR3 nucleotides read TGTGCCAGCAGCTTAGTAGGCACTATCTATGGCTACACCTTC.

V is TRBV29-1 and J is TRBJ1-2; D not certain. Germline CDR1 and CDR2: SQVTM and ANQGSEA. CDR3 size: 12 residues. Trimming removed 3 bases from V and 5 bases from J, with 10 bases in between. CDR3 bases: TGCAGCGTTGATAGCCGAGGGTATGGCTACACCTTC. This translates into CSVDSRGYGYTF.

The V call is TRBV5-4, the J call TRBJ2-7; no reliable D call. The CDR3 extends over 12 amino acids. In germline, CDR1 is SGHNT, CDR2 YYREEE (reference sequence). Trimming took 1 base from V and 7 from J, leaving 9 bases between them. The CDR3, as DNA: TGTGCCAGCAGCTTGCCAGGCAGGGAGCAGTACGTC. It translates to CASSLPGREQYV.

This clonotype was seen a few times. The rearrangement links TRBV15 to TRBJ2-7, with D unclear. The CDR3 covers 12 residues. Germline CDR1 reads LNHNV; CDR2 reads YYDKDF (reference sequence). Trimming shortened V by 8 bases and J by 0 bases, and 8 bases separated the two germline ends. In DNA form, the CDR3 reads TGTGCCACCGGGCAGAACTCCTACGAGCAGTACTTC. Its translation is CATGQNSYEQYF.

This clonotype was recorded a few times. The rearrangement uses TRBV7-9 and TRBJ1-1; D unclear. CDR1 SEHNR and CDR2 FQNEAQ come from the germline V gene (reference sequence). V shed 5 bases and J shed 0 bases, with 19 bases lying between them. The CDR3 has 17 residues. In DNA form, the CDR3 reads TGTGCCAGCAGCCAAATGAGAGGTAGGCTTATGAACACTGAAGCTTTCTTT. The encoded protein is CASSQMRGRLMNTEAFF.

This clonotype came up many times. This chain joins TRBV7-2 and TRBJ2-5; D might be TRBD2 (5 bases). Germline V gene data show CDR1 as SGHTA and CDR2 as FQGNSA. The ends were cut back, 5 bases at V and 4 bases at J, with 8 bases in the middle. The CDR3 consists of 12 residues. CDR3 amino acids: CASSVAGETQYF. CDR3 DNA: TGTGCCAGCAGCGTGGCGGGAGAGACCCAGTACTTC.

The rearrangement joins TRBV20-1 to TRBJ2-1; a possible D gene is TRBD1 (5 bases). V shed 4 bases and J shed 0 bases, with 16 bases lying between them. The V gene's germline CDR1 is DFQATT and CDR2 SNEGSKA (reference sequence). This CDR3 is 16 amino acids long. Here the CDR3 DNA reads TGCAGTGCTACCCCGACAGTTTCTAGCTCCTACAATGAGCAGTTCTTC. Its protein is CSATPTVSSSYNEQFF.

This clonotype was counted once. This chain links TRBV19 with TRBJ1-1, with a tentative D call TRBD1 (5 bases). V was shortened by 2 bases and J by 4 bases, with 14 bases between the two germline ends. The CDR3 is 15 residues long. Per the germline V gene, CDR1 is LNHDA and CDR2 is SQIVND (reference sequence). CDR3 protein: CASSITPLGGTEAFF. CDR3 coding DNA: TGTGCCAGTAGTATAACTCCCCTCGGGGGCACTGAAGCTTTCTTT.

Notes on this clonotype: Sequence at one end of the junction differs from germline and may be a read error. The V gene is TRBV4-1, the J gene TRBJ1-4; tentative D call: TRBD1 (6 bases). The CDR3 runs to 15 residues. The germline V gene encodes CDR1 MGHRA and CDR2 YSYEKL. In DNA form, the CDR3 reads TGTGCCAGCAGCCAAGCACAGGGAGTGCAAGAAAAACTGTTTTTT. It yields the protein CASSQAQGVQEKLFF.

Ten or more counts support this clonotype. The chain recombines TRBV7-2 with TRBJ1-2; D might be TRBD1 (6 bases). Germline CDR1 reads SGHTA; CDR2 reads FQGNSA. CDR3 size: 13 residues. Trimming cost V 4 bases and J 5 bases, with 11 bases left between them. The CDR3 sequence is CASSSQGSYGYTF. Here the CDR3 DNA reads TGTGCCAGCAGCTCCCAGGGGAGTTATGGCTACACCTTC.

The rearrangement uses TRBV7-2 and TRBJ1-1; tentatively, D is TRBD1 (6 bases). This CDR3 contains 14 residues. The V gene's germline CDR1 is SGHTA and CDR2 FQGNSA. The V and J ends lost 4 bases and 1 base respectively, with 10 bases between them. In DNA form, the CDR3 reads TGTGCCAGCAGCTCGGGGACACCGAACACTGAAGCTTTCTTT. Protein product: CASSSGTPNTEAFF.

This clonotype was counted ten times or more. The CDR3 DNA reads as TGTGCCAGCAGGAGCTTAAGGGGCCCCAGGACCGGGGAGCTGTTTTTT. It translates to CASRSLRGPRTGELFF. The V call is TRBV19, the J call TRBJ2-2, with D maybe TRBD1 (5 bases). Germline V gene lookup returns CDR1 LNHDA and CDR2 SQIVND (reference sequence). V was cut by 9 bases and J by 5 bases, with 22 bases left in between. This CDR3 has 16 residues. Full variable domain (outside the CDR3, taken from reference TRBV19 and TRBJ2-2): DGGITQSPKYLFRKEGQNVTLSCEQNLNHDAMYWYRQDPGQGLRLIYYSQIVNDFQKGDIAEGYSVSREKKESFPLTVTSAQKNPTAFYLCASRSLRGPRTGELFFGEGSRLTVL.

This chain connects TRBV18 to TRBJ2-1; D is undetermined. Trimming removed 6 bases at V and 0 bases at J, with 15 bases between. Germline values: CDR1 KGHSH, CDR2 LQKENI. The CDR3 covers 16 residues. For the CDR3, the DNA is TGTGCCAGCTCCTCCTTAATACGGAGCTCCTACAATGAGCAGTTCTTC. Translating gives CASSSLIRSSYNEQFF.

This clonotype was counted a few times. This sequence joins TRBV12-5 and TRBJ2-1; D is unresolved. The CDR3 contains 13 residues. Germline assignment: CDR1 LGHNT and CDR2 FRNRAP. V lost 0 bases to trimming and J lost 8 bases, with 8 bases between them. CDR3 coding DNA: TGTGCTAGTGGTTTGGTGGAGCCCCATGAGCAGTTCTTC. It translates to CASGLVEPHEQFF.

V is TRBV18 and J is TRBJ1-2; maybe TRBD1 (6 bases). This CDR3 has 14 amino acids. Germline V gene data show CDR1 as KGHSH and CDR2 as LQKENI. Trimming took 3 bases from V and 7 from J, leaving 15 bases between them. DNA of the CDR3: TGTGCCAGCTCACCTAAAACAGGGTCGGCTGGCTACACCTTC. The encoded protein is CASSPKTGSAGYTF.

This clonotype appeared many times. The V gene is TRBV7-2, the J gene TRBJ2-7; tentative D call: TRBD2 (5 bases). The CDR3 runs 13 residues. In germline, CDR1 is SGHTA, CDR2 FQGNSA. V was pared by 5 bases and J by 1 base, with 9 bases between. The CDR3 DNA follows: TGTGCCAGCAGCCGGACTCCTTCCTACGAGCAGTACTTC. Amino acids: CASSRTPSYEQYF.

The chain has TRBV12-5 and TRBJ2-5; D is ambiguous. V gave up 6 bases and J gave up 5 bases, with 13 bases separating them. The CDR3 covers 13 residues. From germline, CDR1 is LGHNT and CDR2 FRNRAP. The CDR3 nucleotides are TGTGCTAGTGGGACCCCGCCGGCGGAGACCCAGTACTTC. Translated: CASGTPPAETQYF.

This chain connects TRBV3-1 to TRBJ2-5; no clear D. This CDR3 has 15 amino acids. Germline loops: CDR1 LGHDT, CDR2 YNNKEL (reference sequence). The germline V and J ends were trimmed by 0 bases and 2 bases, with 10 bases remaining between them. CDR3 loop: CASSQDPPKQETQYF. In DNA, the CDR3 is TGTGCCAGCAGCCAAGACCCGCCCAAGCAAGAGACCCAGTACTTC.

The chain carries TRBV29-1 and TRBJ1-2, with a weak D call TRBD1 (5 bases). CDR1 is SQVTM, CDR2 ANQGSEA, per germline. CDR3 length equals 13 residues. Between the trimmed V and J ends, which lost 4 bases and 6 bases, there was a span of 15 bases. CDR3: CSVVRQGFHGYTF. Here the CDR3 DNA reads TGCAGCGTTGTGCGGCAGGGATTTCATGGCTACACCTTC.

The chain employs TRBV6-2 or TRBV6-3 and TRBJ1-2, with D maybe TRBD1 (5 bases). Trimming removed 6 bases at V and 3 bases at J, with 14 bases between. Germline values: CDR1 MNHEY, CDR2 SVGEGT. CDR3 length equals 14 residues. DNA of the CDR3: TGTGCCAGCAGCTACGGGGCAGACTACTATGGCTACACCTTC. Amino acids: CASSYGADYYGYTF.